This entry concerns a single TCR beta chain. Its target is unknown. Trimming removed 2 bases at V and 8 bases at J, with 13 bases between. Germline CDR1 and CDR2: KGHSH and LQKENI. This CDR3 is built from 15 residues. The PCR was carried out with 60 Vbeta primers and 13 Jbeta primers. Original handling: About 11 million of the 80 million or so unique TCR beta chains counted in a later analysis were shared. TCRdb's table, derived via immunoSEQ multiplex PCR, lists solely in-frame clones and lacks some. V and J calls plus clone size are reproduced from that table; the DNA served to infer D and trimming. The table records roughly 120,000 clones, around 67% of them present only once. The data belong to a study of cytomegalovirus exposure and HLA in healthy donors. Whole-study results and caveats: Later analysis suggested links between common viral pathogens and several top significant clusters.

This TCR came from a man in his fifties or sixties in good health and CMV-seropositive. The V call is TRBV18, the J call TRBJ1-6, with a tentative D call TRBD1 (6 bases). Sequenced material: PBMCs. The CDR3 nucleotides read TGTGCCAGCTCACCAAACAGGGATATCGATTCACCCCTCCACTTT. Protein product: CASSPNRDIDSPLHF. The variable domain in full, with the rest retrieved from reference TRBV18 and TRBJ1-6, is NAGVMQNPRHLVRRRGQEARLRCSPMKGHSHVYWYRQLPEEGLKFMVYLQKENIIDESGMPKERFSAEFPKEGPSILRIQQVVRGDSAAYFCASSPNRDIDSPLHFGNGTRLTVT.